The 20 T cell receptor beta chains listed next were all sequenced from one sample in a study of T cell responses to AZD1222 COVID-19 vaccine. Sequencing was performed with immunoSEQ multiplex PCR; in TCRdb, only in-frame clones are kept and a portion is missing. The sample consists of around 180,000 clones, about nine tenths of them appearing once. This material consisted of peripheral blood, taken on day 0 of AZD1222 vaccination. Source of these receptors: an adult in good health.

This clone was recorded once. Here the CDR3 DNA reads TGTGCCACCAGCAGGGAGCTACTTACCCATTCCTACACCTTC. Protein product: CATSRELLTHSYTF. The chain is built from TRBV15 and TRBJ1-2; D is unclear. V was cut by 3 bases and J by 10 bases, with 18 bases left in between. The CDR3 has 14 amino acids. CDR1 and CDR2 (germline): LNHNV, YYDKDF (reference sequence).

The chain couples TRBV5-6 to TRBJ1-1; D is unresolved. Trimming removed 1 base at V and 3 bases at J, with 19 bases between. Germline V gene sequence: CDR1 SGHDT, CDR2 YYEEEE. This CDR3 comprises 17 residues. The CDR3 nucleotides are TGTGCCAGCAGCTTGAGGCGGAGGTTAATGGATCACACTGAAGCTTTCTTT. It is translated as CASSLRRRLMDHTEAFF.

V is TRBV24-1 and J is TRBJ2-5; perhaps TRBD1 as D (5 bases). Germline CDR1 and CDR2: KGHDR and SFDVKD. V lost 6 bases and J lost 5, with 12 bases in between. CDR3 length: 13 amino acids. The CDR3 region has the DNA TGTGCCACCAGTTTATCAGGGCGGGAGACCCAGTACTTC. Its translation: CATSLSGRETQYF.

V is TRBV5-8 and J is TRBJ2-7; 8 positions agree with TRBD1. The junction had 14 bases not matched to a gene; V was cut back by 3 bases and J by 3 bases. Looked up from germline, CDR1 is SGHTS and CDR2 is YDEGEE. CDR3 length equals 17 residues. CDR3 residues: CASSYYLSWTGNYEQYF. The CDR3 DNA is TGTGCCAGCAGCTACTACCTATCGTGGACAGGGAACTACGAGCAGTACTTC.

The gene calls are TRBV6-5 and TRBJ1-3; D gene uncertain. This CDR3 spans 16 amino acids. The germline V and J ends were trimmed by 0 bases and 0 bases, with 9 bases remaining between them. Germline V gene data show CDR1 as MNHEY and CDR2 as SVGAGI. In DNA, the CDR3 is TGTGCCAGCAGTTACTCAGGACGGACCTCTGGAAACACCATATATTTT. Translated, it gives CASSYSGRTSGNTIYF.

This chain uses TRBV7-2 with TRBJ2-1; possibly TRBD1 for D (6 bases). Germline V gene data show CDR1 as SGHTA and CDR2 as FQGNSA. Deletions cut 5 bases from V and 4 bases from J, with 15 bases between. This CDR3 is built from 15 residues. CDR3 nucleotide sequence: TGTGCCAGCAGCGCTGCTGGGGGCCTATACAATGAGCAGTTCTTC. Its translation is CASSAAGGLYNEQFF.

The chain has TRBV29-1 and TRBJ2-3; maybe TRBD1 (6 bases). CDR1 and CDR2 from the germline V gene are SQVTM and ANQGSEA. The CDR3 extends over 11 amino acids. The V end lost 8 bases, the J end lost 6 bases, and 12 bases lay between the germline ends. As DNA, the CDR3 is TGCAGCCAGGGGACGGGGGATACGCAGTATTTT. Translation gives CSQGTGDTQYF.

V gene TRBV6-2 or TRBV6-3 combines with J gene TRBJ1-1, with D maybe TRBD1 (5 bases). CDR3 length: 17 residues. Germline V gene data show CDR1 as MNHEY and CDR2 as SVGEGT. V lost 1 base and J lost 0, with 15 bases in between. CDR3 in amino acids: CASSYWPQQGLNTEAFF. The CDR3 DNA is TGTGCCAGCAGTTACTGGCCCCAGCAGGGCTTGAACACTGAAGCTTTCTTT.

This clone was observed a few times. The chain has TRBV5-1 and TRBJ2-1, with 7 bases identical to TRBD1. The germline gives CDR1 SGHRS, CDR2 YFSETQ. The CDR3 is 13 amino acids. Trimming cost V 0 bases and J 15 bases; bases outside gene matches: 9. CDR3 in amino acids: CASSLEGDRAMFF. The CDR3 region has the DNA TGCGCCAGCAGCTTGGAGGGCGACAGGGCGATGTTCTTC. Drawing the rest from reference TRBV5-1 and TRBJ2-1, the complete variable domain is KAGVTQTPRYLIKTRGQQVTLSCSPISGHRSVSWYQQTPGQGLQFLFEYFSETQRNKGNFPGRFSGRQFSNSRSEMNVSTLELGDSALYLCASSLEGDRAMFFGPGTRLTVL.

This clone was seen a single time. CDR3 nucleotide sequence: TGCGCCAGCAGCCAAGTAGCGGGGGCTAGGGATGAGCAGTTCTTC. Residues: CASSQVAGARDEQFF. V is TRBV4-1 and J is TRBJ2-1; TRBD2 agrees at 9 bases. Trimming at V came to 1 base and at J to 8 bases, leaving 6 bases not matched to a gene. Germline V gene lookup returns CDR1 MGHRA and CDR2 YSYEKL. The CDR3 extends over 15 amino acids.

The chain couples TRBV9 to TRBJ2-7; 10 positions match TRBD1. V lost 6 bases and J lost 5; bases outside the gene matches: 8. Germline lookup yields CDR1 SGDLS and CDR2 YYNGEE. This CDR3 region has 14 residues. This chain's CDR3 is CASTPGTGAHEQYF. The CDR3 coding sequence is TGTGCCAGCACCCCCGGGACAGGGGCCCACGAGCAGTACTTC.

J is TRBJ2-2 and V is TRBV18, with D unclear. V was clipped by 3 bases and J by 8 bases, with 10 bases between them. This CDR3 is 13 amino acids long. Germline V lookup: CDR1 KGHSH, CDR2 LQKENI. CDR3 in amino acids: CASSPHGSGELFF. CDR3 coding DNA: TGTGCCAGCTCACCCCACGGATCGGGGGAGCTGTTTTTT.

The count of this clone is one. This chain connects TRBV4-3 to TRBJ1-4; maybe TRBD1 (6 bases). This CDR3 spans 15 amino acids. Trimming pared 1 base from V and 3 bases from J, leaving 9 bases between. Per germline, CDR1 LGHNA and CDR2 YSLEER. Here the CDR3 DNA reads TGCGCCAGCAGCCAAGTTCCAGGGGCTAATGAAAAACTGTTTTTT. It codes for CASSQVPGANEKLFF.

The genes are TRBV5-6 and TRBJ2-4, with a tentative D call TRBD1 (6 bases). V lost 3 bases and J 6 bases, leaving 10 bases between the germline ends. This CDR3 has 13 amino acids. Germline lookup yields CDR1 SGHDT and CDR2 YYEEEE. The CDR3 is CASSSTTGNIQYF. For the CDR3, the DNA is TGTGCCAGCAGCTCCACGACAGGAAACATTCAGTACTTC.

This chain connects TRBV6-2 or TRBV6-3 to TRBJ2-6; D uncertain. V gave up 4 bases and J gave up 2 bases, with 6 bases separating them. The CDR3 covers 14 residues. The germline gives CDR1 MNHEY, CDR2 SVGEGT. The CDR3 loop is CASSSFAGANVLTF. The CDR3, as DNA: TGTGCCAGCAGTTCCTTTGCTGGGGCCAACGTCCTGACTTTC.

This clone was seen a few times. The genes are TRBV5-1 and TRBJ1-6, with TRBD1 identical over 10 bases. Germline trimming cut 7 bases from V and 9 bases from J; bases unmatched to any gene: 7. Looked up from germline, CDR1 is SGHRS and CDR2 is YFSETQ. CDR3 length: 14 amino acids. DNA of the CDR3: TGCGCCAGCGGGACCGGGACAGGGGCTTCACCCCTCCACTTT. This gives the protein CASGTGTGASPLHF.

The chain employs TRBV10-1 and TRBJ1-1; no definite D call. This CDR3 comprises 12 residues. The germline V gene has CDR1 WNHNN and CDR2 SYGVQD (reference sequence). Trimming took off 3 bases at V and 2 bases at J, with 4 bases between the two ends. CDR3 nucleotides: TGCGCCAGCAGTGAACGAAACACTGAAGCTTTCTTT. Amino acids: CASSERNTEAFF.

J is TRBJ1-2 and V is TRBV12-3 or TRBV12-4; no clear D gene. Deletions cut 0 bases from V and 2 bases from J, with 4 bases between. This CDR3 contains 13 residues. The CDR3 sequence: CASSLAQNYGYTF. The CDR3 DNA reads as TGTGCCAGCAGTTTAGCACAGAACTATGGCTACACCTTC.

The chain has TRBV30 and TRBJ1-2; no definite D call. CDR3 size: 13 residues. Germline CDR1 GTSNPN, CDR2 SVGIG (reference sequence). The V gene lost 5 bases and the J gene lost 0 bases, with 10 bases spanning the gap. CDR3 nucleotides: TGTGCCTGGTACTCACAATCTAACTATGGCTACACCTTC. Encoded protein: CAWYSQSNYGYTF.

V usage is TRBV6-2 or TRBV6-3 and J usage is TRBJ2-5; D is unresolved. This CDR3 region has 14 residues. Per germline, CDR1 MNHEY and CDR2 SVGEGT. Trimming shortened V by 5 bases and J by 5 bases, and 15 bases separated the two germline ends. Here the CDR3 reads CASSPTPWMETQYF. CDR3 DNA sequence: TGTGCCAGCAGTCCCACCCCGTGGATGGAGACCCAGTACTTC.